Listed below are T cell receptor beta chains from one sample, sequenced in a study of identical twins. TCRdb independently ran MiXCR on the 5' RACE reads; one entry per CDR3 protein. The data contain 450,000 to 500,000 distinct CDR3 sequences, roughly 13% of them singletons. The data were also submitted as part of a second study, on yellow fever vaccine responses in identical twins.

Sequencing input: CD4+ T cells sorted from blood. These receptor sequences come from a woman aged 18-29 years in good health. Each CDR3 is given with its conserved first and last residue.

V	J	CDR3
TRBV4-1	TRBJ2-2	CASSQEGGIQGPNTGELFF
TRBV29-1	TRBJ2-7	CSVGQGLGYEQYF
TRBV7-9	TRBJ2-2	CASSLSGGTGELFF
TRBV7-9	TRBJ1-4	CASSLDGVGEKLFF
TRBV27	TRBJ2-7	CASSFLAGWNEQYF
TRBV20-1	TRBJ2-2	CSASPRGRGINPGELFF
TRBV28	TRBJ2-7	CASSAGFYEQYF
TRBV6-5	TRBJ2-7	CASSYRGPDEQYF
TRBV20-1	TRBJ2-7	CSASAYEQYF
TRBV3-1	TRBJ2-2	CASSRSVQVTGELFF
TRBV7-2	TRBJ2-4	CASSPRGWVPMKNIQYF
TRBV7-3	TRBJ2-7	CASSLDLHYEQYF
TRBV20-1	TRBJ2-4	CSARGSGLLNKNIQYF
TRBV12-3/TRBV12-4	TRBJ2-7	CASSPGGNGAYEQYF
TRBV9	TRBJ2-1	CASSVSLAEYNEQFF
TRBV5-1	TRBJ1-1	CASSLTRVVVTEAFF
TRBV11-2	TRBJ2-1	CASSDNRGHNEQFF
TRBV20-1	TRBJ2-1	CSARPGLVGRRNEQFF
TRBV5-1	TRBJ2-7	CASSDRGVAEQYF
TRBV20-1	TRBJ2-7	CSASDPGGRIYEQYF
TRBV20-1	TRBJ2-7	CSAVGTKEEQYF
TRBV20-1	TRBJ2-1	CSARDLDRSYNEQFF
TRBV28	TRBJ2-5	CASSLGQGVRGETQYF
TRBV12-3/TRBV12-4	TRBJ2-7	CASSFRGPRSPGEQYF
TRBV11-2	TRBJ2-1	CASSTDRGRGNEQFF
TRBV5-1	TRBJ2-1	CASTGGAVPSLYNEQFF
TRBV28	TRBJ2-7	CASSSQDPFYEQYF
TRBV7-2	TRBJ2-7	CASSTKGLAGPYEQYF
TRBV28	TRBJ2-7	CASRLLPTGGVYEQYF
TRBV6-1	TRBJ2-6	CASSRPPVVSGANVLTF
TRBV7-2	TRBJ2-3	CASSLSLLGTDTQYF
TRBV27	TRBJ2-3	CASSLFGQAITDTQYF
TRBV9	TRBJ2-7	CASSVDGNSYEQYF
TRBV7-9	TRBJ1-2	CASSLRQGAFGYTF
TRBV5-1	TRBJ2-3	CASSHILGTRWGSTDTQYF
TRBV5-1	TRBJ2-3	CASSSDRVTDTQYF
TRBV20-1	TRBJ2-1	CSANRGSYNEQFF
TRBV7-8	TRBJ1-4	CASSRGSRAEKLFF
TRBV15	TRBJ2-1	CATSRYHSGSSYNEQFF
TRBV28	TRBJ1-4	CASSLWDVNEKLFF
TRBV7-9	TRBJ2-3	CASRKAQTDTQYF
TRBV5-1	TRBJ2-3	CASSRALAGLTDTQYF
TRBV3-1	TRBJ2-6	CASSPNRAGANVLTF
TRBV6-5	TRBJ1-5	CASSNRGESQPQHF
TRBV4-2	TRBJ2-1	CASSQETLAGGPQNEQFF
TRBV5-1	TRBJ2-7	CASSYSRTGYEQYF
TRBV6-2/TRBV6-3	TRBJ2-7	CASSYSRDSNFYEQYF
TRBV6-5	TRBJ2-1	CASRKHLEQFF